The present T cell receptor beta chain was sequenced within a study of neurological immune-mediated disorders. Study-level results: In HTLV-1-associated myelopathy, TCR clonal expansion was greatest, whereas multiple sclerosis had the least, falling below healthy controls.

Germline lookup yields CDR1 SGHRS and CDR2 YFSETQ. Trimming took 7 bases from V and 4 from J, leaving 17 bases between them. The CDR3 runs 14 residues. The study built unsorted libraries from 2 million PBMCs kept at -80 C. TCRdb re-derived calls from the 5' RACE reads in MiXCR, one entry per CDR3 protein. Of tens of thousands of distinct CDR3 sequences listed, about 5.2% are singletons. This clonotype was counted many times. The antigen remains unidentified. J is TRBJ1-1 and V is TRBV5-1, with a weak D call TRBD1 (5 bases). The TCR sequence derives from a woman aged 25 to 39 with multiple sclerosis. Material: PBMCs. The CDR3 is CASSERGAGTEAFF. The CDR3 DNA is TGCGCCAGCTCCGAACGTGGGGCTGGCACTGAAGCTTTCTTT.